These 8 T cell receptor beta chains were sequenced from one sample in a study of blood T cell repertoires in COVID-19. Assay: immunoSEQ multiplex PCR; the TCRdb copy retains only in-frame clones and omits some. Among 150,000 to 200,000 clones listed, about 86% were seen once. Specimen: PBMCs or T cells enriched from blood (not recorded which). These receptors were obtained from a woman aged 35 to 49 in a cohort exposed to, infected with or recovered from COVID-19 (not recorded which).

This clone has just one count. The CDR3 sequence: CASSLGQGNSGNTIYF. DNA for the CDR3: TGTGCCAGCAGCTTAGGTCAGGGAAACTCTGGAAACACCATATATTTT. The rearrangement joins TRBV7-6 to TRBJ1-3, with D possibly TRBD1 on 5 matching bases. The CDR3 is 16 residues long. The V end was cut by 1 base, the J end by 0 bases, with 10 bases between. The germline gives CDR1 SGHVS, CDR2 FNYEAQ.

The chain carries TRBV11-3 and TRBJ1-1, with 10 bases identical to TRBD1. Unmatched junction bases numbered 10, after V lost 4 bases and J lost 2 bases. The CDR3 has 17 amino acids. CDR1 and CDR2 (germline): SGHNT, YENEEA. Here the CDR3 DNA reads TGTGCCAGCAGCTCCCGGGCGGGACAGGGGCGAAACACTGAAGCTTTCTTT. It is translated as CASSSRAGQGRNTEAFF.

This clone was found once. The genes are TRBV11-3 and TRBJ1-5; the D gene is possibly TRBD1 (6 bases). This CDR3 region has 12 residues. V was shortened by 1 base and J by 15 bases, with 13 bases between the two germline ends. Germline CDR1 and CDR2: SGHNT and YENEEA. For the CDR3, the DNA is TGTGCCAGCAGCTTAGGAAAGGGGGTCCGGCATTTT. Its protein is CASSLGKGVRHF.

The V call is TRBV7-2, the J call TRBJ2-7; D is undetermined. Trimming left V 2 bases short and J 0 bases short, with 5 bases between. Per germline, CDR1 SGHTA and CDR2 FQGNSA. The CDR3 contains 13 residues. For the CDR3, the DNA is TGTGCCAGCAGCTTACACAGCTCCTACGAGCAGTACTTC. Protein: CASSLHSSYEQYF.

The rearrangement links TRBV12-3 or TRBV12-4 to TRBJ1-1; D remains unclear. This CDR3 spans 12 amino acids. V lost 6 bases to trimming and J lost 7 bases, with 12 bases between them. The CDR3 nucleotides read TGTGCCAGCAGCTCTAGGAGTATTGAAGCTTTCTTT. It encodes CASSSRSIEAFF.

The table lists this clone with a count of one. CDR3 in amino acids: CSFKGDRDSYEQYF. CDR3 in DNA: TGCAGCTTTAAAGGGGACAGGGATTCCTACGAGCAGTACTTC. V is TRBV29-1 and J is TRBJ2-7; TRBD1 matches at 9 bases. V lost 8 bases, J lost 1 base, and 9 bases stayed unmatched. This CDR3 contains 14 residues. Germline V lookup: CDR1 SQVTM, CDR2 ANQGSEA.

This sequence joins TRBV10-1 and TRBJ1-3; maybe TRBD1 (5 bases). Deletions cut 3 bases from V and 3 bases from J, with 12 bases between. Germline V gene sequence: CDR1 WNHNN, CDR2 SYGVQD (reference sequence). The CDR3 is 15 residues long. In nucleotides, the CDR3 is TGCGCCAGCAGTGAAGCAGGGAACCTTGGAAACACCATATATTTT. As protein: CASSEAGNLGNTIYF.

The chain employs TRBV13 and TRBJ1-1, with D tentatively TRBD1 (5 bases). This CDR3 is 13 amino acids long. The V gene lost 3 bases and the J gene lost 12 bases, with 17 bases spanning the gap. Germline assignment: CDR1 PRHDT and CDR2 FYEKMQ (reference sequence). The DNA for the CDR3 is TGTGCCAGCAGCTTCGGGGGGAGAGGGAAGACTTTCTTT. Translation gives CASSFGGRGKTFF. The variable domain in full, with the rest retrieved from reference TRBV13 and TRBJ1-1, is AAGVIQSPRHLIKEKRETATLKCYPIPRHDTVYWYQQGPGQDPQFLISFYEKMQSDKGSIPDRFSAQQFSDYHSELNMSSLELGDSALYFCASSFGGRGKTFFGQGTRLTVV.